This T cell receptor (beta chain) was recorded in a study of T cell clusters in autoimmune cytopenias. Multiplex touch-down PCR amplified TRB using TRB-A and TRB-B pools in one tube. TCRdb reprocessed the multiplex PCR reads, with one entry per CDR3 protein and no DNA. The repertoire shows over 950 distinct CDR3 sequences; the top ten hold around 19%. Each sample's input was 250 ng genomic DNA, some 40,000 genome equivalents. The germline CDR1 and CDR2 sequences are SEHNR and FQNEAQ (reference sequence). CDR3 length: 16 amino acids. This clonotype shows up as medium-sized by frequency. Its target is unknown. Study-level results: Functional roles of the in silico T cell clusters still await experimental validation. Healthy donors had 2.5 to 3.5-fold more exclusive TRB clusters than active autoimmune hepatitis patients. Clustering suggested that physiological T cell clusters were missing in primary autoimmune cytopenia patients. TRB repertoire shifts in secondary cytopenia and chronic lymphocytic leukemia mostly reflected lymphoma, not autoimmunity.

Sequencing was carried out using peripheral blood. This receptor was identified in a human donor with an autoimmune cytopenia or autoimmune hepatitis (not recorded which). The chain links TRBV7-9 to TRBJ2-1; TCRdb's assignment of TRBD2 cannot be checked, as there is no DNA. CDR3 amino acids: CASSFTSGDLYNEQFF.